This T cell receptor beta chain was obtained from a study of tumor-infiltrating lymphocytes in primary liver carcinoma. Study-level findings and limits: A fraction of only about 7.5-24% of top clones appeared in all five tumor regions.

Concerning this clonotype: Its antigen is undetermined. This likely comes from a read error, as the CDR3 has no conserved phenylalanine or tryptophan at its end.

It was from roughly 20-30 mg of unsorted bulk tissue that RNA and DNA were co-extracted. TCR beta cDNA was reverse-transcribed from 400 to 500 ng of total RNA. The reaction used a constant-region primer and ProtoScript II reverse transcriptase. Investigators got TCR beta libraries out of three nested multiplex PCR rounds, done with slightly modified ARM-PCR. Primers for the first two PCR rounds were TRBV1-TRBV30 forward primers and a C-beta reverse primer (roughly 9 cycles per round). In TCRdb, the multiplex PCR reads were re-called with MiXCR into one record per CDR3 protein. The profile shows 100,000 to 120,000 distinct CDR3 sequences, 80% to 85% of them singletons. This CDR3 region has 15 residues. Per the germline V gene, CDR1 is SGHRS and CDR2 is YFSETQ.

The chain combines TRBV5-1 with TRBJ1-4, with 8 positions matching TRBD1. Material: liver tumor tissue from sampling region 3. The subset was: tumor region T3, left-lateral pole. The source is a man in his forties or fifties with primary liver carcinoma and hepatitis B virus infection. CDR3: CASSLGGQGGEKLFS. The CDR3 nucleotides read TGCGCCAGTAGCTTGGGTGGACAGGGTGGTGAAAAACTGTTTTCT.